This TCR beta chain comes out of a study of blood T cell repertoires in COVID-19. Study-wide context: From T cells, B-cell-depleted T cells, or PBMCs came the material, which was cDNA or gDNA.

The table came from immunoSEQ multiplex PCR; TCRdb's copy has only in-frame clones and leaves some out. Of fewer than 250,000 clones listed, roughly four fifths are singletons. This CDR3 has 14 amino acids. The ends were cut back, 8 bases at V and 6 bases at J, with 18 bases in the middle. The germline V gene encodes CDR1 MGHDK and CDR2 SYGVNS. The genes are TRBV25-1 and TRBJ2-3; tentative D call: TRBD2 (6 bases). The receptor comes from a woman between 70 and 85 years old with acute or convalescent COVID-19. Source material: peripheral blood. The CDR3 region is CASSGTPKVDTQYF. The CDR3 DNA reads as TGTGCCAGCTCGGGGACTCCAAAGGTCGATACGCAGTATTTT.